This is a list of T cell receptor beta chains from one sample in a study of T-cell reconstitution after alpha-beta-depleted transplantation in children. TCRdb independently ran MiXCR on the PCR reads; one entry per CDR3 protein. Among around 420,000 distinct CDR3 sequences listed, around 15% were seen once. The sequenced sample was PBMCs, mostly from graft donor cells, obtained 360 days after TCRalphabeta/CD19-depleted stem cell transplant. The origin of the receptors is a boy in the first two years of life who had a stem cell transplant for Wiskott-Aldrich syndrome, so the T cells may come from the graft donor. The CDR3 runs from the conserved cysteine through the conserved F or W. The D gene is left open where the match is weak. Clone size is not always given. Where it is, it says once, few, many or a class for expanded clones.

TRBJ2-1,.,TRBV7-9,few,CASSLGEGTGRIEQFF,TGTGCCAGCAGCTTAGGAGAAGGGACGGGAAGAATCGAGCAGTTCTTC
TRBJ2-7,.,TRBV4-2,.,CASSQEFALLGGYEQYF,TGTGCCAGCAGCCAAGAATTCGCCCTGCTTGGGGGATACGAGCAGTACTTC
TRBJ2-1,.,TRBV11-2,.,CASSSPGTVYNEQFF,TGTGCCAGCAGCTCACCCGGGACCGTATACAATGAGCAGTTCTTC
TRBJ2-7,.,TRBV4-1,.,CASSPQEVPYEQYF,TGCGCCAGCAGCCCACAAGAGGTTCCCTACGAGCAGTACTTC
TRBJ2-1,TRBD2,TRBV7-6,.,CASSYWTSGGGNEQFF,TGTGCCAGCAGCTACTGGACTAGCGGGGGTGGCAATGAGCAGTTCTTC
TRBJ2-2,TRBD1,TRBV6-5,.,CASSYLGQGANTGELFF,TGTGCCAGCAGTTACTTAGGACAGGGGGCGAACACCGGGGAGCTGTTTTTT
TRBJ2-7,.,TRBV19,.,CASSRGEVYEQYF,TGTGCCAGTAGTAGAGGGGAAGTCTACGAGCAGTACTTC
TRBJ2-1,TRBD2,TRBV18,few,CASSPLPTSGLMGNEQFF,TGTGCCAGCTCACCACTTCCGACTAGCGGACTAATGGGCAATGAGCAGTTCTTC
TRBJ2-3,TRBD2,TRBV7-8,many,CASSEVEGLVFREDTQYF,TGTGCCAGCAGCGAAGTGGAGGGACTAGTGTTCAGGGAAGATACGCAGTATTTT
TRBJ2-7,.,TRBV3-1,few,CASSQRRFLEQYF,TGTGCCAGCAGCCAACGCCGATTCTTGGAGCAGTACTTC
TRBJ2-7,TRBD1,TRBV25-1,.,CASSPHRGAYEQYF,TGTGCCAGCAGTCCCCACAGGGGAGCCTACGAGCAGTACTTC